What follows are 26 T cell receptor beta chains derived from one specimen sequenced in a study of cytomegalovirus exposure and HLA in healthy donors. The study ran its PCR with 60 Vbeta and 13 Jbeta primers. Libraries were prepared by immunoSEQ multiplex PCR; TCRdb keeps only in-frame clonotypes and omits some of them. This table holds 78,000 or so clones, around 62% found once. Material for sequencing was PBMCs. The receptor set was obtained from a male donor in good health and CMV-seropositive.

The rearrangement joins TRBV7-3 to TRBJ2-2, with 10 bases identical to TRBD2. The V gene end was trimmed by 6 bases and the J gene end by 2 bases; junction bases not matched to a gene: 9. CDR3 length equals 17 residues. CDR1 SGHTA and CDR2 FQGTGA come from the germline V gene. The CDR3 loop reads CASSSGTSAPNTGELFF. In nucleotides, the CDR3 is TGTGCCAGCAGTTCCGGGACTAGCGCCCCTAACACCGGGGAGCTGTTTTTT.

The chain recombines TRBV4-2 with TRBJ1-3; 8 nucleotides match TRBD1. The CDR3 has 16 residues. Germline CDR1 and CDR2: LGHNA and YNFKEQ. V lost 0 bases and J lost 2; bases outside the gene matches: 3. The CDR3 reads CASSQDQGAAGNTIYF. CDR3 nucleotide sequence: TGTGCCAGCAGCCAAGACCAGGGGGCGGCTGGAAACACCATATATTTT.

The CDR3 sequence is CAWSRGFSSSYNEQFF. CDR3 coding DNA: TGTGCCTGGAGTAGAGGGTTCTCTAGCTCCTACAATGAGCAGTTCTTC. The chain has TRBV30 and TRBJ2-1; a weak D match, TRBD2 (5 bases). This CDR3 spans 16 amino acids. Trimming removed 2 bases from V and 0 bases from J, with 14 bases in between. Germline V gene sequence: CDR1 GTSNPN, CDR2 SVGIG (reference sequence).

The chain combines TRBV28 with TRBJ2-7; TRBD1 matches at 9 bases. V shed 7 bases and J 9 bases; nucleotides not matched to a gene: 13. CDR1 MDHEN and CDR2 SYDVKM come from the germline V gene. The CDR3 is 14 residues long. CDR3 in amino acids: CASITPGQGYSQYF. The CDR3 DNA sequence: TGTGCCAGCATCACCCCGGGACAGGGCTATTCGCAGTACTTC.

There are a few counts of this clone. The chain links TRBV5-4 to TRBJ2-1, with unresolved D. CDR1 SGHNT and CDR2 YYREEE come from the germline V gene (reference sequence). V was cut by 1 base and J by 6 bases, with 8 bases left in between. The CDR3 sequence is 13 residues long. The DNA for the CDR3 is TGTGCCAGCAGCTTGACGGGTCCCAATGAGCAGTTCTTC. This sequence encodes CASSLTGPNEQFF.

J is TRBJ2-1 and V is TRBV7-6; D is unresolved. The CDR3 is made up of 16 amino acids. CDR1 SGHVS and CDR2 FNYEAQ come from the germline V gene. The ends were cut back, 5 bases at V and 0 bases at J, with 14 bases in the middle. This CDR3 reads CASSPSVWRSYNEQFF. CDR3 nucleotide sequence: TGTGCCAGCAGCCCCAGCGTGTGGCGCTCCTACAATGAGCAGTTCTTC.

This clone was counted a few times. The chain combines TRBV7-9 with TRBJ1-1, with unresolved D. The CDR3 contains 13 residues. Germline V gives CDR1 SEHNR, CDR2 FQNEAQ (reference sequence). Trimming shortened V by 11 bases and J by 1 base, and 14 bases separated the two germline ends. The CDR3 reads CAAGPEGNTEAFF. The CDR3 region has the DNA TGTGCCGCGGGCCCGGAAGGGAACACTGAAGCTTTCTTT.

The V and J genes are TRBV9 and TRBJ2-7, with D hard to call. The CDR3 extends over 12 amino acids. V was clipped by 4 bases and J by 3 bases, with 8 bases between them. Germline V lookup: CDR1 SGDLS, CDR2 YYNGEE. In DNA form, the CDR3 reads TGTGCCAGCAGCCCCTCAGGCTACGAGCAGTACTTC. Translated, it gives CASSPSGYEQYF.

The CDR3 reads CASSQPTSYNEQFF. The CDR3 bases are TGTGCCAGCAGCCAACCGACTAGTTACAATGAGCAGTTCTTC. The gene calls are TRBV4-2 and TRBJ2-1; D may be TRBD2 (6 bases). Germline loops: CDR1 LGHNA, CDR2 YNFKEQ. The CDR3 is 14 amino acids. The V gene lost 2 bases and the J gene lost 4 bases, with 9 bases spanning the gap.

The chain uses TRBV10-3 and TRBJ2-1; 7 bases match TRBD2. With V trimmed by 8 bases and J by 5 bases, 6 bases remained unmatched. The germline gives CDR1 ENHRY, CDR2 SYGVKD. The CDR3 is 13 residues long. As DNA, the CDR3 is TGTGCCATCTTTTCTCGGGGGGACAATGAGCAGTTCTTC. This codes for CAIFSRGDNEQFF.

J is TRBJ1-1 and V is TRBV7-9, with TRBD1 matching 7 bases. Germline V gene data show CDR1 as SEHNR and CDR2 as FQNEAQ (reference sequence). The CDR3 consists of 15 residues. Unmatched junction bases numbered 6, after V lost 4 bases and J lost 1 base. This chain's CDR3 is CASSSTQGGNTEAFF. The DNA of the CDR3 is TGTGCCAGCAGCTCCACCCAGGGGGGGAACACTGAAGCTTTCTTT.

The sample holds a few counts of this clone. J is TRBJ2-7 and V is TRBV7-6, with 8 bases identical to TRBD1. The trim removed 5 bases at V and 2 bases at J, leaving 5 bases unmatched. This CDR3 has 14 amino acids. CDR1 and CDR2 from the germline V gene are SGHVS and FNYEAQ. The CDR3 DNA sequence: TGTGCCAGCAGCGACGGACAGGGCCCCTACGAGCAGTACTTC. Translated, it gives CASSDGQGPYEQYF.

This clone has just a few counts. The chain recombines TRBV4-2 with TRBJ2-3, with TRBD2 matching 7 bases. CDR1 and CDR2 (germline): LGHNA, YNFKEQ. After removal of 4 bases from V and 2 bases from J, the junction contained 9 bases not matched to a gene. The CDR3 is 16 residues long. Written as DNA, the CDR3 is TGTGCCAGCAGCCTGGCCGGGGGGATGCTCACAGATACGCAGTATTTT. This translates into CASSLAGGMLTDTQYF.

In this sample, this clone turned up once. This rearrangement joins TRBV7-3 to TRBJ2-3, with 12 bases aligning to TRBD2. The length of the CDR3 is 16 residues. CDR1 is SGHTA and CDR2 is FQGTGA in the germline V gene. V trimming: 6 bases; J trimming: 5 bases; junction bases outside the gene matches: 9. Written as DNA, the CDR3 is TGTGCCAGCAGTTCCCGGACTAGCGGGAATTTAGATACGCAGTATTTT. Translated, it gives CASSSRTSGNLDTQYF.

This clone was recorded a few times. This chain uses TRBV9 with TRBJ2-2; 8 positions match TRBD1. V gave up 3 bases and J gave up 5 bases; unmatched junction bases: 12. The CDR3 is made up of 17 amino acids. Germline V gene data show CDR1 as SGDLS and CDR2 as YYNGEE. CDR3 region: CASSAYSQGAGTGELFF. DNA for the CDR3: TGTGCCAGCAGCGCTTACTCTCAGGGGGCGGGAACCGGGGAGCTGTTTTTT. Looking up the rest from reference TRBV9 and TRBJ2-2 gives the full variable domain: DSGVTQTPKHLITATGQRVTLRCSPRSGDLSVYWYQQSLDQGLQFLIQYYNGEERAKGNILERFSAQQFPDLHSELNLSSLELGDSALYFCASSAYSQGAGTGELFFGEGSRLTVL.

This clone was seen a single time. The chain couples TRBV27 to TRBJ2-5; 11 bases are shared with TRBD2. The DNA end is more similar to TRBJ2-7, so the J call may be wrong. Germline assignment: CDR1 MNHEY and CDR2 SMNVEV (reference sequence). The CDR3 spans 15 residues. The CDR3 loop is CASSLSLAGAYEQYF. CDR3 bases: TGTGCCAGCAGTTTATCACTAGCGGGAGCCTACGAGCAGTACTTC.

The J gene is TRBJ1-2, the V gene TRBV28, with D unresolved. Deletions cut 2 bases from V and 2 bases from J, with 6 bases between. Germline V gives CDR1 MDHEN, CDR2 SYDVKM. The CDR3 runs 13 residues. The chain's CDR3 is CASSLQQNYGYTF. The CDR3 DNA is TGTGCCAGCAGTTTACAACAGAACTATGGCTACACCTTC.

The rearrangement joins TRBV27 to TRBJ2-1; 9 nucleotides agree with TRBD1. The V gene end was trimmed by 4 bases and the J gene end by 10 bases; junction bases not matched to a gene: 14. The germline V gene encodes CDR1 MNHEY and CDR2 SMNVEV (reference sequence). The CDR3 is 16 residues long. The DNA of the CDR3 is TGTGCCAGCAGTTATTACGGGACAGGGTCTTATGAGGAGCAGTTCTTC. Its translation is CASSYYGTGSYEEQFF.

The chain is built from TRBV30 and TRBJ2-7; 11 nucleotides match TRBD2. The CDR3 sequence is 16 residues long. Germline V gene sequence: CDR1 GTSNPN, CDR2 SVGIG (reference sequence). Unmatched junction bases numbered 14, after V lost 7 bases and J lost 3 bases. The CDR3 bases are TGTGCCTTTGGTCACACTAGCGGGAGCTTTATCTACGAGCAGTACTTC. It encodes CAFGHTSGSFIYEQYF.

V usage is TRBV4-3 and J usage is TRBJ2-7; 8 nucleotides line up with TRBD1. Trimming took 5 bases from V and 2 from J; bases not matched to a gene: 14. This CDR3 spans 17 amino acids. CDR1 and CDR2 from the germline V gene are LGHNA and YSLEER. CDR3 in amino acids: CASSFRGPGQVPYEQYF. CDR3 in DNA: TGCGCCAGCAGCTTTCGAGGGCCGGGACAGGTTCCCTACGAGCAGTACTTC.

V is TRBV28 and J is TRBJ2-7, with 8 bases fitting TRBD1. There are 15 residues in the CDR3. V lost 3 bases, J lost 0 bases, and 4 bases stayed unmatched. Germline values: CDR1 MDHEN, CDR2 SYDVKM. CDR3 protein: CASSLETGGSYEQYF. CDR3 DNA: TGTGCCAGCAGTTTGGAAACAGGGGGCTCCTACGAGCAGTACTTC.

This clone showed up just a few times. The CDR3 sequence: CASSQLTFSGNTIYF. CDR3 nucleotides: TGTGCCAGCAGCCAACTTACTTTCTCTGGAAACACCATATATTTT. The rearrangement uses TRBV7-2 and TRBJ1-3; no clear D gene. The CDR3 is 15 amino acids. Germline loops: CDR1 SGHTA, CDR2 FQGNSA. V was shortened by 5 bases and J by 0 bases, with 11 bases between the two germline ends.

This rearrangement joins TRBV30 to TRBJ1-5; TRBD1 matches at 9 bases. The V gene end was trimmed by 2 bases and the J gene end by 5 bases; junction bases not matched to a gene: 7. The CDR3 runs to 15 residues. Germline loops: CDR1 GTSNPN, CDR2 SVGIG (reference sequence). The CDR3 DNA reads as TGTGCCTGGAGTTTTCGGACAGGGGTTTATCAGCCCCAGCATTTT. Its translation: CAWSFRTGVYQPQHF. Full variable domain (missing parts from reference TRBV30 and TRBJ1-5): SQTIHQWPATLVQPVGSPLSLECTVEGTSNPNLYWYRQAAGRGLQLLFYSVGIGQISSEVPQNLSASRPQDRQFILSSKKLLLSDSGFYLCAWSFRTGVYQPQHFGDGTRLSIL.

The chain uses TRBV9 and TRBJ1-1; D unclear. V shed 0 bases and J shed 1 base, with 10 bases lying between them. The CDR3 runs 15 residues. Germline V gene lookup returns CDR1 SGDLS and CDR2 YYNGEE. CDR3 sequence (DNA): TGTGCCAGCAGCGTAGGTCGGTCGCCGAACACTGAAGCTTTCTTT. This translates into CASSVGRSPNTEAFF.

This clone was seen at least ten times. The CDR3 loop reads CASSVEGAGELFF. The CDR3 DNA is TGTGCCAGCAGCGTAGAAGGGGCTGGGGAGCTGTTTTTT. V usage is TRBV9 and J usage is TRBJ2-2; a possible D gene is TRBD1 (5 bases). V was cut by 0 bases and J by 8 bases, with 8 bases left in between. Germline V gene sequence: CDR1 SGDLS, CDR2 YYNGEE. The CDR3 sequence is 13 residues long. Variable domain in full (rest from reference TRBV9 and TRBJ2-2): DSGVTQTPKHLITATGQRVTLRCSPRSGDLSVYWYQQSLDQGLQFLIQYYNGEERAKGNILERFSAQQFPDLHSELNLSSLELGDSALYFCASSVEGAGELFFGEGSRLTVL.

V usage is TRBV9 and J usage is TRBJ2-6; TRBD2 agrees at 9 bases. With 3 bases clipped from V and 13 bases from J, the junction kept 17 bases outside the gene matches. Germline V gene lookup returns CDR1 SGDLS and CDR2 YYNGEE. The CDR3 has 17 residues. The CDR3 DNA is TGTGCCAGCAGCGCGGTGAGTGGACTAGCGTGGGGAGGGGTCCTGACTTTC. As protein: CASSAVSGLAWGGVLTF.